The clone carrying this TCR beta chain turned up a few times. Its antigen remains unknown. This sample was taken from a study of human T cells and chemical hapten exposure. Background on the study: How much TCR each sample yielded varied, mostly because pooled library volumes differed slightly. Findings of the study overall: TCRs whose frequency exceeded 1 in 1000 remained the same following DPC sensitization.

Unique molecular identifiers were attached to individual cDNA molecules within the library. Authors' methods: TCRs per sample had a median of approximately 88,000 and ranged from roughly 20,000 to 700,000. TCRdb ran MiXCR on the RACE reads and lists one entry per CDR3 protein. The V and J calls were determined by TCRdb, not by the authors. The table includes about 93,000 distinct CDR3 sequences, about 8.7% detected once. Stated time point: healthy volunteer bleed at 2 weeks. The study extracted total RNA from unfractionated whole blood. The V gene lost 6 bases and the J gene lost 14 bases, with 19 bases spanning the gap. This CDR3 contains 12 residues. Germline values: CDR1 MDHEN, CDR2 SYDVKM.

Sequenced: whole blood. The origin of this receptor is a female donor in good health. Some clones in this sample may be carry-over from other donors' samples. The genes are TRBV28 and TRBJ2-5; D possibly corresponds to TRBD2 (5 bases). The CDR3 loop reads CASSKRRSAVYF. For the CDR3, the DNA is TGTGCCAGCAGCAAGAGGAGGTCAGCCGTATACTTC.